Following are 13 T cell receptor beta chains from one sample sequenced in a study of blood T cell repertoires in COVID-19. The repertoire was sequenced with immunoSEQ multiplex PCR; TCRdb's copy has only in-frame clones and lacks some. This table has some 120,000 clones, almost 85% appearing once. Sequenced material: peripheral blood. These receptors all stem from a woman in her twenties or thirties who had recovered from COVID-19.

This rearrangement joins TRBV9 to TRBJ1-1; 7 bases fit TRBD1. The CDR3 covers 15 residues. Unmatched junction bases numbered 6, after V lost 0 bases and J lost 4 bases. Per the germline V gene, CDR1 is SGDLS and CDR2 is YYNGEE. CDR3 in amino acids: CASSVETAGGTEAFF. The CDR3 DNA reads TGTGCCAGCAGCGTAGAGACCGCAGGGGGCACTGAAGCTTTCTTT.

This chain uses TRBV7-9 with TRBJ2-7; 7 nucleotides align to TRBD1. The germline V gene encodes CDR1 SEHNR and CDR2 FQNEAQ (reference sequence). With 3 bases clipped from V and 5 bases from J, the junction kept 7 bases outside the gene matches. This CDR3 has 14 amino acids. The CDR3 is CASSFEDRAHEQYF. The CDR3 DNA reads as TGTGCCAGCAGCTTCGAAGACAGGGCCCACGAGCAGTACTTC.

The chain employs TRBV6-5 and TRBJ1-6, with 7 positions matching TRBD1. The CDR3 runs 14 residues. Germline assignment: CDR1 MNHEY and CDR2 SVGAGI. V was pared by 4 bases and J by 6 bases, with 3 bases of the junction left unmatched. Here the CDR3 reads CASSSDRFNSPLHF. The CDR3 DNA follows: TGTGCCAGCAGTTCGGACAGGTTTAATTCACCCCTCCACTTT.

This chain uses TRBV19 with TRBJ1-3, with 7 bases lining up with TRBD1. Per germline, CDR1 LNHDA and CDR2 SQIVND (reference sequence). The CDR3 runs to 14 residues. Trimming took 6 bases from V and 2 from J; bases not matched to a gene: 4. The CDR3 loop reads CASRTTGTGNTIYF. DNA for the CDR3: TGTGCCAGTAGGACGACAGGGACTGGAAACACCATATATTTT. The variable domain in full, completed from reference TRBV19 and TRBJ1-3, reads DGGITQSPKYLFRKEGQNVTLSCEQNLNHDAMYWYRQDPGQGLRLIYYSQIVNDFQKGDIAEGYSVSREKKESFPLTVTSAQKNPTAFYLCASRTTGTGNTIYFGEGSWLTVV.

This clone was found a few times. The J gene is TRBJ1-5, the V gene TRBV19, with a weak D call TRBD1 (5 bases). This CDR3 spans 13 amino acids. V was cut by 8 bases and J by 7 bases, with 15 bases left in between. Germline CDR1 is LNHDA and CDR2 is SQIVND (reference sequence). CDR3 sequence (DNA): TGTGCCAGTTCGGACATGTTCCGACAGCCCCAGCATTTT. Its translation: CASSDMFRQPQHF. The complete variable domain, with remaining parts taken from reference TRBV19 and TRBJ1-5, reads DGGITQSPKYLFRKEGQNVTLSCEQNLNHDAMYWYRQDPGQGLRLIYYSQIVNDFQKGDIAEGYSVSREKKESFPLTVTSAQKNPTAFYLCASSDMFRQPQHFGDGTRLSIL.

CDR3 sequence reads: CASSFTVPTDTQYF. In nucleotides, the CDR3 is TGCGCCAGCAGCTTTACAGTGCCCACAGATACGCAGTATTTT. The chain is built from TRBV5-1 and TRBJ2-3, with D hard to call. The germline V gene encodes CDR1 SGHRS and CDR2 YFSETQ. This CDR3 has 14 residues. V was pared by 2 bases and J by 2 bases, with 9 bases between. Using reference TRBV5-1 and TRBJ2-3 for the parts outside the CDR3, the full variable domain is KAGVTQTPRYLIKTRGQQVTLSCSPISGHRSVSWYQQTPGQGLQFLFEYFSETQRNKGNFPGRFSGRQFSNSRSEMNVSTLELGDSALYLCASSFTVPTDTQYFGPGTRLTVL.

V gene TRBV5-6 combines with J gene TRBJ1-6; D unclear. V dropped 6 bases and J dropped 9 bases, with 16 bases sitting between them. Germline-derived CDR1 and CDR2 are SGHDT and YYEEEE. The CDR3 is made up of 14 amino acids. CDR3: CASTHEMRSSPLHF. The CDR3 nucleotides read TGTGCCAGCACCCATGAAATGAGATCTTCACCCCTCCACTTT.

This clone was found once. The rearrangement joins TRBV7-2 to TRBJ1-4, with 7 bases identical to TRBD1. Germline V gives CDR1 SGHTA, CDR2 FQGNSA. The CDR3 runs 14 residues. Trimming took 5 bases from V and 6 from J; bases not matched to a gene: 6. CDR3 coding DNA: TGTGCCAGCAGCCACGGGCAGGGGGATGAAAAACTGTTTTTT. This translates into CASSHGQGDEKLFF.

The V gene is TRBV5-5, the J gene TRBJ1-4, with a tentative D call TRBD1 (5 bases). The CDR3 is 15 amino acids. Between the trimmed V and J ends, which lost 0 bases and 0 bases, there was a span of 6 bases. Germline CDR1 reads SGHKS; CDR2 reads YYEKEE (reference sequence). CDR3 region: CASSLGRATNEKLFF. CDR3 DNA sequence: TGTGCCAGCAGCTTGGGCAGGGCAACTAATGAAAAACTGTTTTTT.

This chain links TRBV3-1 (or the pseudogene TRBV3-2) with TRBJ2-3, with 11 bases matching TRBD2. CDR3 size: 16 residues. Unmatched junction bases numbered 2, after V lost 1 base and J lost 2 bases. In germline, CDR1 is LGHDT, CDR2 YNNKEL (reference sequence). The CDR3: CASSQGLAGYTDTQYF. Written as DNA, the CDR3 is TGTGCCAGCAGCCAAGGACTAGCGGGGTACACAGATACGCAGTATTTT.

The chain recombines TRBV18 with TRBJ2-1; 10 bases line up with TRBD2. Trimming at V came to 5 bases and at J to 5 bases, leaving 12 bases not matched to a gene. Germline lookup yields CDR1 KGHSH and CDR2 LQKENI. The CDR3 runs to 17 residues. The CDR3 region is CASSTGLIAGGDNEQFF. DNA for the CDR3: TGTGCCAGCTCAACCGGCCTCATAGCGGGGGGTGACAATGAGCAGTTCTTC.

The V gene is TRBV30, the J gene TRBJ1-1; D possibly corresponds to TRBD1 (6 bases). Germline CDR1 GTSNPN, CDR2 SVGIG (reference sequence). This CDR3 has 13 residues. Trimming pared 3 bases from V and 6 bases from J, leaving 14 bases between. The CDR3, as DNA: TGTGCCTGGAGCCACAGGGAAGGGGCTGAAGCTTTCTTT. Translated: CAWSHREGAEAFF.

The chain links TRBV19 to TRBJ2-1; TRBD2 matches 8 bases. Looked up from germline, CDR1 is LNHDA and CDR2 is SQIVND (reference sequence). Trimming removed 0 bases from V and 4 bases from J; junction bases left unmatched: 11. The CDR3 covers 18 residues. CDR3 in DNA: TGTGCCAGTAGTATAGATTCCCGAAGCGGGAGAGCATACAATGAGCAGTTCTTC. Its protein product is CASSIDSRSGRAYNEQFF.